What follows is one T cell receptor beta chain and its context. Its matching antigen is unknown. This specimen belongs to a study of CXCR3-negative and CXCR3-positive naive CD8 T cells. Researchers sorted about 320,000 cells of each CD8+ T cell subset in triplicate. Researchers prepared the TRB cDNA libraries using 5' RACE with UMI labels. For each CDR3 protein, TCRdb gives one entry from its re-call of the 5' RACE reads, without DNA. The sample has over 45,000 distinct CDR3 sequences; the top ten hold approximately 16%. Study-wide results and limits: Comparably high diversity was seen in both naive subsets, and much lower diversity in memory CD8+ cells. CXCR3 levels fell partly with cryopreservation; most assays relied on fresh PBMCs. TRBV-TRBJ usage was alike in naive CXCR3-negative and CXCR3-positive cells but differed in memory cells.

Sample: memory CD8+ T cells from blood. The source of this sequence is a human donor in good health. Some clones in this sample may be carry-over from other donors' samples.

This CDR3 reads CSARDGRHRGQETQYF. The chain carries TRBV20-1 and TRBJ2-5; TCRdb indicates TRBD1, and absent DNA this call remains unverified. The length of the CDR3 is 16 residues. CDR1 DFQATT and CDR2 SNEGSKA come from the germline V gene (reference sequence).